This T cell receptor beta chain was captured by sequencing in a study of cytomegalovirus exposure and HLA in healthy donors (dated by TCRdb to 2015 to 2018). In terms of the full investigation: An earlier analysis of 550 to 700 of the donors reported approximately 290 Gb of sequence data and 117 million unique TCR beta sequences from some 180 million T cells. An early release covering 550 to 700 HLA-typed donors comprised approximately 300 gigabases of sequencing data and roughly 86 million unique TCR sequences. Of the roughly 410 genotyped donors, 81% were placed in the genetic ancestry cluster associated with self-reported Caucasian donors. The aim of the study was to test whether cataloging public T cell receptors could identify signatures of past pathogen exposure. The study used immunosequencing to profile the T cell repertoires of approximately 650 subjects and linked those repertoires to cytomegalovirus serostatus. Besides the first cohort of around 670 subjects, a separate validation cohort made up of roughly 120 different subjects was used. The study combined high-throughput TCR immunosequencing, statistical association of individual TCRs with disease status, and machine learning to predict cytomegalovirus infection status. In a later analysis, previously published TCR beta repertoires from more than 500 donors were re-analyzed and high-resolution HLA genotyping was added so that TCR occurrence patterns could be studied. Rather than using new phenotypic data, the later analysis identified candidate immune exposures from TCR beta sequences and from how often those sequences occurred across donors. An earlier analysis of some 600 of the donors applied high-throughput TCR beta sequencing to assess whether each TCR beta V gene segment acted as functional or pseudogenic. Alongside the repertoire data, information on donor age, sex, ethnicity and CMV serostatus was compiled. In a later genetic analysis, genome-wide SNP genotypes for about 65% of the 666 donors were used, and that subset was treated as a discovery cohort. Every discovery cohort repertoire had been produced on one sequencing platform. Class I and class II HLA loci were covered by the typing at four-digit resolution. Typing coverage differed by locus: A, B, C, DRB1 and DQB1 were typed in about 629-640 donors, DQA1 in 522, DPA1 in nearly 610, and DPB1 in 400 to 490. About five DR-DQ haplotypes were handled as single units for association and clustering, since linkage in the cohort was strong. Across 300 to 500 genotyped donors of the cohort, an average of approximately 240,000 unique TCR beta nucleotide sequences per donor were sequenced, and roughly a sixth of those sequences were non-productive. Overall results and qualifications from the work: Roughly uniform sequencing depth across donors was assumed in presence/absence analyses, although this assumption may not hold. A further reported finding was that TCR beta sequences accurately predicted the HLA-A and HLA-B alleles for most subjects in the first cohort. Broadly in line with IMGT annotations, most TCR beta V segments showed up in productive rearrangements about 87% or about 30% of the time in an earlier analysis of a few hundred of the donors. A few of the identified cytomegalovirus-associated TCR beta chains were confirmed in vitro to be specific for cytomegalovirus antigens. Several of the top co-occurrence clusters appeared to be linked to parvovirus B19, influenza, CMV and Epstein-Barr virus, according to a later analysis. Because counts were too low, around 18 rarely observed V segments, including chromosome 9 orphons, were left out of the earlier analysis of about 500 of the donors. A cluster of highly shared sequence variants was judged likely to represent a technical artifact of the sequencing pipeline. Only TCR beta chains were sequenced in this cohort, and the absence of alpha or paired-chain data limited detectable features. The study gave a list of around 170 TCR beta chains associated with cytomegalovirus. In a later analysis, most CMV-associated TCR beta chains were found to appear HLA-restricted, with HLA associations seemingly driven largely by CMV exposure. In a later analysis, HLA-associated TCR beta chains were found to be more clonally expanded and to have lower generation probabilities than equally common non-associated chains. Some IMGT-functional V segments, including TRBV6-2 and TRBV6-3, could not be distinguished by the 87-base-pair reads and were therefore excluded. The classifier was reported to diagnose cytomegalovirus status with high specificity and sensitivity in both the original cohort and the validation cohort. Across donors, most TCR sequences were observed very rarely, whereas some public TCRs were present in many individuals. The authors suggested that the approach could potentially be generalized to other disease states and immunological phenotypes. When HLA alleles, especially DR and DQ, strongly co-occurred, TCR associations were difficult to assign to individual alleles. HLA typing was unavailable for some donors at each locus, so association tests used only the typed subset. In a later analysis, the rate of TCR association differed among HLA loci, with DRB1 alleles having the most associated TCRs and HLA-C alleles having the fewest. At a false discovery rate of 0.05, a later analysis linked some 17,000 TCR beta sequences to specific HLA alleles. In a later genetic analysis, a missense DCLRE1C variant was associated with V-gene and J-gene trimming of TCR beta chains, and the association was replicated in an independent cohort. For the cohort, immune exposure information was limited to CMV serostatus. Correlated functional status among segregating V segments might reflect linkage disequilibrium, but an unknown experimental factor could not be ruled out. According to a later genetic analysis, donors in an Asian-associated ancestry cluster had fewer N-insertions in productive TCRs than the approximately 700-donor mean.

In total, 666 healthy bone marrow donors made up the cohort. Cohort members were all nominally healthy when sampled, although unrecorded immune exposures were likely present. The donor tested CMV seronegative and was one of the 352 seronegative cohort members. Each donor provided a peripheral blood sample, and peripheral blood mononuclear cells were used for TCR beta sequencing. The Qiagen DNeasy Blood Extraction Kit was used to extract genomic DNA from the blood cell samples. The library came from the immunoSEQ multiplex PCR assay. A mixture of 60 forward primers for TCR Vbeta segments and 13 reverse primers for TCR Jbeta segments was used in the multiplex PCR. Amplification of the CDR3 region of rearranged TCR beta genes was performed with a multiplex PCR assay on genomic DNA. The Illumina HiSeq System was used to sequence the amplified TCR beta libraries as 87-base-pair reads. As for how the authors treated the data: Across the 700 or so repertoires, a later analysis counted approximately 75 million unique TCR beta chains, 9 million to 14 million of which were shared by at least two donors. Raw reads were error-corrected and collapsed into unique sequences by a nearest-neighbor algorithm in which closely related sequences were merged to remove PCR and sequencing errors. To assign V, D and J gene segments, CDR3 sequences were aligned to IMGT reference sequences. Each retained sequence needed at least a six-nucleotide match to both a V gene segment and a J gene segment. A rearrangement was called productive if the CDR3 had no stop codons and remained in frame with V and J, and every other rearrangement was called non-productive. CDR3 was defined by IMGT convention, running from the second conserved V-encoded cysteine to the conserved J-encoded phenylalanine. In an earlier analysis of more than 550 of the donors, sequences lacking an unambiguous match to a single V gene segment were excluded. In an earlier analysis of approximately 500 of the donors, a V segment was called functional when productive rearrangements were above 56.7%, and segregating when the standard deviation between donors exceeded 5%. A statistical classification framework was built for diagnosing cytomegalovirus status from the catalog of TCR beta chain sequences. In a later analysis, V and J genes were assigned by comparing TCR nucleotide sequences against IMGT/GENE-DB human TR gene sequences. The TCRdist pipeline was used in a later analysis to assign CDR3 sequences and most-parsimonious VDJ recombination scenarios. In a later analysis, each TCR beta chain was defined by its CDR3 amino acid sequence together with its V-gene family, and reads lacking a unique V-gene family were excluded. A later analysis removed several hundred highly shared, low-generation-probability nucleotide sequences to deal with suspected cross-contamination and a sequencing artifact. In a later analysis, a clonal expansion index for each public chain was calculated from normalized within-repertoire ranks of inferred template counts. In a later analysis, generation probabilities were computed using a VDJ recombination model fitted to out-of-frame rearrangements, and the results were checked against IGoR. In a later analysis, hypergeometric tests were used to score TCR-TCR, TCR-HLA and TCR-CMV co-occurrence, with a repertoire-size bias correction applied to TCR pairs. A later analysis estimated false discovery rates by permuting HLA or CMV assignments 20 times. In a later analysis, co-occurring TCRs were grouped using DBSCAN, and TCRdist sequence similarity was added for clustering within HLA-allele-positive subsets. Repertoires with fewer than 30,000 or more than 120,000 public chains, plus five repertoires with anomalous nucleotide sharing, were excluded from co-occurrence clustering. Sourced from immuneACCESS, this table was stored by TCRdb with only in-frame sequences that have V and J called. A share of the clones is absent; for the studies checked, an unresolved V gene accounts for under half, and the remainder has no known explanation. That table furnishes V, J and clone size, whereas the DNA furnished D and trimming. This sample comprises approximately 100,000 clones, under 80% of them detected only once. The ten largest clones take up around 2% of the sample.

The CDR3 has 16 amino acids, counting the end cysteine and phenylalanine. Of the read, only the CDR3 DNA is kept; its 48 bases are in frame from base 1. The germline V gene (reference sequence) gives CDR1 as LNHDA and CDR2 as SQIVND. The junction carries 13 bases between V and J, which are trimmed by 2 bases and 2 bases respectively. Concerning this clone: This receptor's antigen is unknown. No base quality information exists; no much larger clone differs at one position.

The sequence was collected from a male donor in good health and CMV-seronegative. The sequencing sample was made of PBMCs. Recombination connected TRBV19 to TRBJ1-5; D gene: possibly TRBD1, on 5 matching bases. The nucleotide sequence reads as follows: TGTGCCAGTAGTATATACGGGGGAAGTGGCAATCAGCCCCAGCATTTT. Translated, this is CASSIYGGSGNQPQHF.